This record looks at one T cell receptor (beta chain) sequence and its context. Its antigen is still unknown. The input lacks base qualities; no much larger clone sits a single base away. The sample comes from a study of post-analysis software for immune sequencing data (dated by TCRdb to the mid-2010s). At the level of the whole study: The recorded disease courses included relapsing-remitting, secondary progressive and progressive-relapsing multiple sclerosis, and some patients had no subtype annotation. The patient repertoires were set against about 12 previously published healthy control repertoires from donors whose ages ranged from roughly 6 to 25 years. A subset of samples was prepared in parallel using single-end sample barcoding, then pooled and co-amplified after Illumina adapter ligation. Findings and caveats that apply to the study as a whole: When samples were clustered directly using the F measure, samples prepared in the same batch co-clustered strongly, which prompted a batch-effect correction. The multiple sclerosis patient group was slightly younger than the control group. Compared with controls, multiple sclerosis patients had significantly lower normalized Chao1 diversity, a finding suggesting substantial peripheral T-cell clonal expansion. Patients showed significantly higher frequencies than controls for about 5 TRBV segments, among them TRBV5-6, TRBV5-1 and TRBV20-1.

From the germline V gene, CDR1 is SGHDN and CDR2 is FVKESK. The CDR3, cysteine through phenylalanine, is 14 amino acids long. Only the CDR3 DNA stays, 42 bases, in frame from base 1. V is reduced by 2 bases and J by 5 bases, leaving a spacing of 13 bases between them. To demonstrate the VDJtools post-analysis software, the study profiled TCR beta repertoires from the peripheral blood of about 13 young patients with multiple sclerosis. The patients with multiple sclerosis were children and adolescents between 6 and 15 years of age. The library was produced with PCR. Sequencing relied on an Illumina HiSeq 2500. Unique molecular identifiers were incorporated into TCR beta cDNA libraries to reduce PCR and sequencing biases. Per 1 to 10 million input T cells, approximately 500,000 cDNA molecules were obtained, such that each molecule approximated one T cell. The same protocol used for the earlier healthy control dataset was applied to prepare and sequence the patient libraries. Samples belonging to the same batch were prepared together, multiplexed and sequenced on a shared HiSeq lane. The paper's data handling went like this. Raw barcoded reads were processed with MIGEC, discarding single-read molecular identifier groups before consensus assembly and CDR3 extraction. Clonotype tables were post-analysed with VDJtools, and diversity was normalized by down-sampling all datasets to the smallest sample size. Repertoire overlap clustering matched CDR3 amino acid but not nucleotide sequences to correct batch-related cross-sample contamination. TCRdb trimmed the raw reads at Q25, called clones with MiXCR and kept productive beta chains. Identical CDR3 proteins give one entry, which carries the most common genes and DNA. TCRdb's processing, not the authors', yielded these V and J calls. The sample contains around 500,000 distinct CDR3 sequences, around a third of them found a single time. The biggest ten clones account for 4.5% to 7.5% of the sample.

Sequenced material: blood. The chain was built from TRBV14 and TRBJ2-7; the D region possibly corresponds to TRBD2 (5 bases align). The TCR comes from a girl younger than 18 with multiple sclerosis. The CDR3 protein: CASSQRRDRHEQYF. In nucleotides, the sequence is TGTGCCAGCAGCCAACGTCGGGATAGGCACGAGCAGTACTTC.